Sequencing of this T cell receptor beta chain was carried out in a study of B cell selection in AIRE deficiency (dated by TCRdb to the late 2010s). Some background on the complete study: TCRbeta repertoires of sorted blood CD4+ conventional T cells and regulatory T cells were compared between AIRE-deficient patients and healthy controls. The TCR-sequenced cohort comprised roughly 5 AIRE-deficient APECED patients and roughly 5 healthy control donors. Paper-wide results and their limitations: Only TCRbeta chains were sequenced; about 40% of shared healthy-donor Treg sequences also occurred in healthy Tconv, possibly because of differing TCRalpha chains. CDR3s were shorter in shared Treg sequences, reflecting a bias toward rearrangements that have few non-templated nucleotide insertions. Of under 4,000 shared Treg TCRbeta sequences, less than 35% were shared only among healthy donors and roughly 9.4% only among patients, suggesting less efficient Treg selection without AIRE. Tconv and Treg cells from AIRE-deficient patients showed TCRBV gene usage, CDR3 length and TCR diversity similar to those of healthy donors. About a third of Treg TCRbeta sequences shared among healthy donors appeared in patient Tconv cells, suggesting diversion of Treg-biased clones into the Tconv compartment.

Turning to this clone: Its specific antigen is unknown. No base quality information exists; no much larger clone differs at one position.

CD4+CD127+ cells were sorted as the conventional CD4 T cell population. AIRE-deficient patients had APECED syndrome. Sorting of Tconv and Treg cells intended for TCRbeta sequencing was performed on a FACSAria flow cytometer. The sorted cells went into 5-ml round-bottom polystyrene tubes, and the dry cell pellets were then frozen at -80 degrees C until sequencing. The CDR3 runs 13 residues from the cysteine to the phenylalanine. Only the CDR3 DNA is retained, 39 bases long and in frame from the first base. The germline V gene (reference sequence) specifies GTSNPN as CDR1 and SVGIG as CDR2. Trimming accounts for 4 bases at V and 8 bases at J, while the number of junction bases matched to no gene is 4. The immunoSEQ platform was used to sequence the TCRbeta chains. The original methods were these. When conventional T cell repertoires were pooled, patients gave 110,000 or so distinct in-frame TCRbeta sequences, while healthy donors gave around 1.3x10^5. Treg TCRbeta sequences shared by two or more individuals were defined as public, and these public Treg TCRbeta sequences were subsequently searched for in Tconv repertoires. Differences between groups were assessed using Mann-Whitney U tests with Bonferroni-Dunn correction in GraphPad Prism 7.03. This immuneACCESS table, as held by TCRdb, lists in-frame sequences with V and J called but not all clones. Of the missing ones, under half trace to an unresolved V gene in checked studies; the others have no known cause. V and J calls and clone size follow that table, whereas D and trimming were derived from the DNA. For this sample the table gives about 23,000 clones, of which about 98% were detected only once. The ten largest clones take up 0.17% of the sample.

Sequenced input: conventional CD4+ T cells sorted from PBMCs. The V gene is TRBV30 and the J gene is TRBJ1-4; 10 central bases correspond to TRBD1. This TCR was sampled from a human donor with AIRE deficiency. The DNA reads TGTGCCTGGACTGACAGGGGGCTAGAAAAACTGTTTTTT. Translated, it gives CAWTDRGLEKLFF.